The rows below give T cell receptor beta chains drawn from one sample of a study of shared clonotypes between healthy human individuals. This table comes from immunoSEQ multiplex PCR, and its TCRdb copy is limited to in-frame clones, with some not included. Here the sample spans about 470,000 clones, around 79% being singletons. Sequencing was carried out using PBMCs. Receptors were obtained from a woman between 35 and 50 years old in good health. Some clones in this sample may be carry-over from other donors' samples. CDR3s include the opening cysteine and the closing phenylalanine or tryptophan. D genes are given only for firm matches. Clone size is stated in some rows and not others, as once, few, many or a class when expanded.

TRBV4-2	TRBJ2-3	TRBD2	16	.	CASSQEPSGSTDTQYF	TGTGCCAGCAGCCAAGAACCTAGCGGAAGCACAGATACGCAGTATTTT
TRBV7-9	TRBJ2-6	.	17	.	CASSSFGSSSGANVLTF	TGTGCCAGCAGCTCGTTTGGGTCCTCCTCTGGGGCCAACGTCCTGACTTTC
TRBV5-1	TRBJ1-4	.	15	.	CASSLVGTRNEKLFF	TGCGCCAGCAGCTTGGTCGGGACACGGAATGAAAAACTGTTTTTT
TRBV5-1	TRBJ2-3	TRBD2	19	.	CASSYRLAGASVPPDTQYF	TGCGCCAGCAGCTACCGACTAGCGGGAGCCTCTGTTCCCCCAGATACGCAGTATTTT
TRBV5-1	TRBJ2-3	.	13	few	CASSLDREGTQYF	TGCGCCAGCAGCTTGGACAGGGAGGGAACGCAGTATTTT
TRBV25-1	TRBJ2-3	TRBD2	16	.	CASSSGRGGSTDTQYF	TGTGCCAGCAGCAGTGGGAGGGGTGGTAGCACAGATACGCAGTATTTT
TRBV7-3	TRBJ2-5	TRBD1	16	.	CASSLGGQGSGETQYF	TGTGCCAGCAGCTTAGGAGGACAGGGTTCGGGAGAGACCCAGTACTTC
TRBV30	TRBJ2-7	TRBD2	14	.	CAWSVDSGSYEQYF	TGTGCCTGGAGTGTGGATAGCGGGAGCTACGAGCAGTACTTC
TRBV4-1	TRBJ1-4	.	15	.	CASSQVAGVNEKLFF	TGCGCCAGCAGCCAAGTAGCCGGGGTCAATGAAAAACTGTTTTTT
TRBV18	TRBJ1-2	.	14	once	CATRSSGRNYGYTF	TGTGCCACCAGGAGCTCAGGCCGTAACTATGGCTACACCTTC
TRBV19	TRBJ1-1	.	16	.	CASSMSPTGVNTEAFF	TGTGCCAGTAGTATGAGCCCGACAGGAGTGAACACTGAAGCTTTCTTT
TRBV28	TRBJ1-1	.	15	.	CASSLYAELNTEAFF	TGTGCCAGCAGTTTATACGCAGAATTGAACACTGAAGCTTTCTTT
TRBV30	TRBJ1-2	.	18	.	CAWSHIWPLGALRDGYTF	TGTGCCTGGAGTCATATTTGGCCTCTCGGGGCCCTTCGGGATGGCTACACCTTC
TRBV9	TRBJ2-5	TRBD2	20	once	CASSSHGSGRQVGQAETQYF	TGTGCCAGCAGCTCCCACGGTAGCGGGAGACAGGTTGGGCAAGCGGAGACCCAGTACTTC
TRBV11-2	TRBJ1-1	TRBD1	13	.	CASSSGTGTEAFF	TGTGCCAGCAGCTCGGGGACAGGCACTGAAGCTTTCTTT
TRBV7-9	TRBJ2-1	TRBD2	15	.	CASSLYLAGPHEQFF	TGTGCCAGCAGCTTATACCTAGCGGGACCCCATGAGCAGTTCTTC
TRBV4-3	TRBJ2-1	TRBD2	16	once	CASSPELAGVYNEQFF	TGCGCCAGCAGCCCAGAACTAGCGGGAGTGTACAATGAGCAGTTCTTC
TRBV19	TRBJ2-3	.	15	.	CASSQTDQITDTQYF	TGTGCCAGTAGTCAAACAGACCAAATCACAGATACGCAGTATTTT